This T cell receptor (beta chain) was sequenced for a study of CXCR3-negative and CXCR3-positive naive CD8 T cells. Study results and caveats: Higher TRB CDR3 hydrophobicity marked CXCR3-positive naive cells relative to CXCR3-negative naive cells. Memory cells showed distinct TRBV-TRBJ patterns, while the two naive subsets matched. Sequencing showed both naive subsets with comparably high diversity, and memory CD8+ cells much lower.

A word on this clonotype: Its antigen is undetermined.

Triplicate sorts, around 300,000 cells apiece, were made for each CD8+ T cell subset. In germline, CDR1 is MNHEY, CDR2 SMNVEV (reference sequence). The CDR3 covers 15 residues. With UMI labels, 5' RACE was used to prepare the TRB cDNA libraries. One entry per CDR3 protein, without DNA, is what TCRdb gives after re-calling the 5' RACE reads. The sample includes roughly 100,000 distinct CDR3 sequences. This sequence originates from a human donor in good health. Some clones in this sample may be carry-over from other donors' samples. The sample consisted of naive CXCR3+ CD8+ T cells from blood. Documented subset: CD45RO-CCR7+CD27+CD95- naive CD8+ T cells expressing CXCR3 (TNR3+). This chain connects TRBV27 to TRBJ2-7; with no DNA, the TCRdb D assignment of TRBD2 cannot be verified. The CDR3 protein is CASSHTSGGPVEQYF.